This T cell receptor (beta chain) is drawn from a study of blood T cell repertoires in COVID-19. Study-wide context: Researchers got acute and convalescent COVID-19 samples from the United States, Italy and Spain. Sample material is recorded as cDNA or gDNA derived from T cells, B-cell-depleted T cells, or PBMCs.

This CDR3 region has 14 residues. V trimming: 4 bases; J trimming: 7 bases; junction bases outside the gene matches: 5. CDR1 ENHRY and CDR2 SYGVKD come from the germline V gene. Original methodology: Reference gene primer amplification gave nucleated cell count estimates. Profiled with immunoSEQ multiplex PCR; TCRdb holds only in-frame clones, not every one. V, J and clone size were drawn from that table, and D and trimming were deduced from the DNA. Altogether fewer than 400,000 clones are present, 70% to 90% being singletons, with the ten largest covering 3%. In its sample, this clone was seen once.

Sequencing was carried out using peripheral blood. The sequence derives from a human donor in a cohort sampled during active COVID-19. The gene calls are TRBV10-3 and TRBJ1-5, with 9 bases aligning to TRBD1. The CDR3 loop reads CAISGTGEGQPQHF. The CDR3, as DNA: TGTGCCATCAGTGGGACAGGGGAAGGACAGCCCCAGCATTTT.